This is a list of T cell receptor beta chains from one sample in a study of shared T cell receptors in the human thymus. TCRdb keeps only in-frame clones here, not all; method: immunoSEQ multiplex PCR. The sample comprises 500,000 to 750,000 clones, 88% of which are singletons, and roughly 0.0097% rests with the top ten. This sample also belongs to another study, concerning human thymus T cells.

The sequenced sample consisted of thymocytes. All receptors come from a boy under three years old with a congenital heart defect. Each CDR3 is given with its conserved first and last residue. The D gene is left open where the match is weak. Clone size, where shown, is once, few, many, or a class for clones that have expanded.

-,-,TRBJ2-7,TRBV4-1,CASSPKRSSYEQYF,TGCGCCAGCAGCCCGAAGCGGTCCTCCTACGAGCAGTACTTC
TRBD1,few,TRBJ1-2,TRBV25-1,CASKNRGQGNGYTF,TGTGCCAGCAAGAATAGGGGACAGGGGAATGGCTACACCTTC
-,-,TRBJ2-7,TRBV28,CASSTGNEQYF,TGTGCCAGCAGTACAGGGAACGAGCAGTACTTC
-,-,TRBJ2-3,TRBV7-2,CASSPRYRYPTDTQYF,TGTGCCAGCAGCCCGAGGTACCGATACCCCACAGATACGCAGTATTTT
-,-,TRBJ2-1,TRBV18,CASSPLATPNEQFF,TGTGCCAGCTCACCACTTGCTACCCCCAATGAGCAGTTCTTC
TRBD2,once,TRBJ2-5,TRBV30,CAWSVGSQAGIKETQYF,TGTGCCTGGAGTGTGGGTTCCCAAGCGGGGATAAAAGAGACCCAGTACTTC
-,few,TRBJ1-4,TRBV27,CASRKDGGGEKLFF,TGTGCCAGCAGGAAGGACGGGGGTGGTGAAAAACTGTTTTTT
TRBD1,-,TRBJ1-1,TRBV30,CAWSRTGGTEAFF,TGTGCCTGGAGTCGGACAGGGGGCACTGAAGCTTTCTTT
TRBD1,once,TRBJ2-7,TRBV15,CATSRTGDRTYYEQYF,TGTGCCACCAGCCGGACGGGGGACAGGACCTACTACGAGCAGTACTTC
TRBD2,-,TRBJ2-7,TRBV7-2,CASSLPFGGSLHEQYF,TGTGCCAGCAGCTTACCTTTCGGCGGGAGTCTCCACGAGCAGTACTTC
TRBD2,-,TRBJ2-7,TRBV27,CASSVNSGRAGEQYF,TGTGCCAGCAGTGTCAATAGCGGGAGGGCCGGCGAGCAGTACTTC
-,-,TRBJ2-3,TRBV9,CASSLKAGSADTQYF,TGTGCCAGCAGCCTCAAGGCGGGGAGTGCAGATACGCAGTATTTT
TRBD2,-,TRBJ2-7,TRBV28,CASSPAGGNWEQYF,TGTGCCAGCAGTCCAGCGGGGGGCAATTGGGAGCAGTACTTC
-,once,TRBJ2-7,TRBV27,CASSPPGRGVQYF,TGTGCCAGCAGTCCCCCGGGCAGGGGAGTGCAGTACTTC
-,-,TRBJ2-7,TRBV28,CASSLGGGTHDPMDF,TGTGCCAGCAGTTTAGGGGGCGGAACCCATGACCCGATGGACTTC
TRBD2,-,TRBJ2-1,TRBV28,CASSLIGTSGRSSSYNEQFF,TGTGCCAGCAGTTTAATTGGGACTAGCGGGAGGTCCAGCTCCTACAATGAGCAGTTCTTC
TRBD2,-,TRBJ2-7,TRBV4-3,CASSQEAVAGDYEQYF,TGCGCCAGCAGCCAAGAGGCGGTAGCGGGAGACTACGAGCAGTACTTC
-,-,TRBJ2-7,TRBV4-2,CASSQDFGGTYEQYF,TGTGCCAGCAGCCAAGATTTCGGCGGCACCTACGAGCAGTACTTC
TRBD1,-,TRBJ1-4,TRBV5-6,CASSLPPGQSNEKLFF,TGTGCCAGCAGCTTACCTCCGGGACAGAGTAATGAAAAACTGTTTTTT
TRBD1,-,TRBJ1-4,TRBV6-5,CASRDRGGSEKLFF,TGTGCCAGCAGGGACAGGGGCGGCAGTGAAAAACTGTTTTTT
TRBD1,-,TRBJ2-5,TRBV5-6,CASSRMTGDETQYF,TGTGCCAGCAGCCGAATGACAGGGGATGAGACCCAGTACTTC
-,-,TRBJ1-1,TRBV21-1,CASSKKAGRTEAFF,TGTGCCAGCAGCAAAAAGGCGGGTCGGACTGAAGCTTTCTTT
-,-,TRBJ1-1,TRBV12-5,CASAIAGGTDTEAFF,TGTGCTAGTGCCATAGCAGGAGGGACGGACACTGAAGCTTTCTTT
-,-,TRBJ1-5,TRBV19,CATARAGSNQPQHF,TGTGCCACCGCCAGGGCAGGGAGCAATCAGCCCCAGCATTTT
TRBD2,-,TRBJ2-3,TRBV7-6,CASSLGLAGSYTDTQYF,TGTGCCAGCAGCTTAGGCCTAGCGGGGTCCTACACAGATACGCAGTATTTT
-,-,TRBJ1-1,TRBV23-1,CASKKGGYRQGNTEAFF,TGCGCCAGCAAAAAGGGTGGGTATCGGCAGGGCAACACTGAAGCTTTCTTT
TRBD2,-,TRBJ2-2,TRBV7-3,CASSGTSGAGELFF,TGTGCCAGCAGCGGGACTAGCGGGGCCGGGGAGCTGTTTTTT
-,-,TRBJ2-7,TRBV10-1,CASRDLHRDSISVPYEQYF,TGCGCCAGCAGGGACCTCCACCGGGACTCAATCTCTGTACCGTACGAGCAGTACTTC
-,-,TRBJ1-5,TRBV30,CAWSLPYAGAQPQHF,TGTGCCTGGAGTCTACCTTACGCAGGGGCGCAGCCCCAGCATTTT
-,-,TRBJ1-2,TRBV30,CAWSVRRGGYGYTF,TGTGCCTGGAGTGTACGCCGGGGAGGCTATGGCTACACCTTC
TRBD2,few,TRBJ2-3,TRBV29-1,CSVVYSGSIDTQYF,TGCAGCGTTGTCTATAGCGGGAGTATAGATACGCAGTATTTT
-,-,TRBJ2-7,TRBV7-2,CASSTTTGEQYF,TGTGCCAGCAGCACGACCACAGGGGAGCAGTACTTC
TRBD2,-,TRBJ2-2,TRBV11-2,CASSLVGRDTGELFF,TGTGCCAGCAGCTTAGTCGGGAGGGACACCGGGGAGCTGTTTTTT
-,-,TRBJ1-5,TRBV18,CASSPAGSSNQPQHF,TGTGCCAGCTCACCTGCGGGGAGTAGCAATCAGCCCCAGCATTTT
TRBD1,-,TRBJ1-2,TRBV28,CAALPGQGKRGYTF,TGTGCCGCCCTTCCGGGACAGGGGAAAAGGGGCTACACCTTC
-,-,TRBJ2-1,TRBV2,CASSEADRKDYNEQFF,TGTGCCAGCAGTGAAGCGGACAGAAAAGATTACAATGAGCAGTTCTTC
TRBD2,-,TRBJ2-7,TRBV5-6,CASRQGLAGPYEQYF,TGTGCCAGCAGACAGGGACTAGCGGGACCCTACGAGCAGTACTTC
-,-,TRBJ2-7,TRBV7-9,CASSLATSYEQYF,TGTGCCAGCAGCTTAGCGACTAGCTACGAGCAGTACTTC
-,-,TRBJ1-1,TRBV28,CASSDRGARMAMNTEAFF,TGTGCCAGCAGCGATCGGGGTGCACGCATGGCCATGAACACTGAAGCTTTCTTT
TRBD2,-,TRBJ2-3,TRBV7-2,CASSSTSGRRSTDTQYF,TGTGCCAGCAGCTCGACTAGCGGGAGGCGTTCCACAGATACGCAGTATTTT
-,-,TRBJ2-3,TRBV7-6,CASSLGGPLQYF,TGTGCCAGCAGCTTGGGGGGTCCCCTCCAGTATTTT